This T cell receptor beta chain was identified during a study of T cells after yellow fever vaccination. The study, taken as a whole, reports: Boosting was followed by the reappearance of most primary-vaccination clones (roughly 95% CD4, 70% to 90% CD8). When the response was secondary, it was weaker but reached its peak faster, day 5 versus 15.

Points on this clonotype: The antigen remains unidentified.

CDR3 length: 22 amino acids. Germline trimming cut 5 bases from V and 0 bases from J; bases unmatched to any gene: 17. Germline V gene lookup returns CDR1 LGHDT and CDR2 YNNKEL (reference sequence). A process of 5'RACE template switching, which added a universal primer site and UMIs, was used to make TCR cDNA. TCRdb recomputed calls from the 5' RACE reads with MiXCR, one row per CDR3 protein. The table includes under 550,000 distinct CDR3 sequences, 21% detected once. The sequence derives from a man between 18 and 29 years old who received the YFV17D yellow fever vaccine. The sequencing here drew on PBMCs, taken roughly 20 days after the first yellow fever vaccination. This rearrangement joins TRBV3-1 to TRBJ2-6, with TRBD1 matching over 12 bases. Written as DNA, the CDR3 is TGTGCCAGCAGCGTAGCCCCCTCAGGGACAGGGGGCCGCTACTCTGGGGCCAACGTCCTGACTTTC. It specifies CASSVAPSGTGGRYSGANVLTF.